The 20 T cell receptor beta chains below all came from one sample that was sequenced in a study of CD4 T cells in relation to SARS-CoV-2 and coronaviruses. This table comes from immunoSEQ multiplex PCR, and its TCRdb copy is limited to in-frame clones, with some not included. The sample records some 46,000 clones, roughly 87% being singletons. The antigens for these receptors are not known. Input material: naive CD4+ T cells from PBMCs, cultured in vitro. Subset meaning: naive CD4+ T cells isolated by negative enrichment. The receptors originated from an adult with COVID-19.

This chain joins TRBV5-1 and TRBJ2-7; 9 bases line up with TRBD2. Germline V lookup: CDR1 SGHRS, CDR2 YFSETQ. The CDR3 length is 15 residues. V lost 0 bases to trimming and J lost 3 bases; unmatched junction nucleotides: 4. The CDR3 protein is CASSLVAGVGYEQYF. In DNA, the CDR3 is TGCGCCAGCAGCTTGGTAGCGGGAGTAGGCTACGAGCAGTACTTC.

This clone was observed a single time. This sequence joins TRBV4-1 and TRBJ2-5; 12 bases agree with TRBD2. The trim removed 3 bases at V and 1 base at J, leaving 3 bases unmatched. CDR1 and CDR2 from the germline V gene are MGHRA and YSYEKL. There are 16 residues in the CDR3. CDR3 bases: TGCGCCAGCAGCCAGGGGACTAGCGGGCGCCAAGAGACCCAGTACTTC. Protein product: CASSQGTSGRQETQYF.

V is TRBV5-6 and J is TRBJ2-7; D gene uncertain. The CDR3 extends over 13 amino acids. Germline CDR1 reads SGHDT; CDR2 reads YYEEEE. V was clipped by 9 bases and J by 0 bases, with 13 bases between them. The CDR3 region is CATQLHGSYEQYF. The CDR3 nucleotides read TGTGCCACTCAACTCCACGGCTCCTACGAGCAGTACTTC.

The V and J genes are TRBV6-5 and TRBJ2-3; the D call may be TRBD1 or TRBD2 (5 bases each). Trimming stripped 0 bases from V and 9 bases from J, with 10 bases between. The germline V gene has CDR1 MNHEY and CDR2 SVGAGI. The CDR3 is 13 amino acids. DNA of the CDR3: TGTGCCAGCAGTTACTCGAGGGGATTAACGCAGTATTTT. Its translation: CASSYSRGLTQYF.

CDR3 loop: CASSHPGQGSETQYF. The CDR3 region has the DNA TGTGCCAGCAGCCACCCGGGACAGGGGTCAGAGACCCAGTACTTC. The V gene is TRBV6-6, the J gene TRBJ2-5, with 10 bases fitting TRBD1. CDR1 is MNHNY, CDR2 SVGAGI, per germline (reference sequence). V lost 6 bases to trimming and J lost 4 bases; unmatched junction nucleotides: 8. The CDR3 contains 15 residues.

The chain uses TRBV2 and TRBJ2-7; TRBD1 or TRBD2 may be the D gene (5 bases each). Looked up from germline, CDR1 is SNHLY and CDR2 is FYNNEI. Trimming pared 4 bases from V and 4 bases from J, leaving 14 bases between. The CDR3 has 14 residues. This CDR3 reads CASSGGSAVYEQYF. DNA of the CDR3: TGTGCCAGCAGTGGGGGCTCAGCGGTGTACGAGCAGTACTTC.

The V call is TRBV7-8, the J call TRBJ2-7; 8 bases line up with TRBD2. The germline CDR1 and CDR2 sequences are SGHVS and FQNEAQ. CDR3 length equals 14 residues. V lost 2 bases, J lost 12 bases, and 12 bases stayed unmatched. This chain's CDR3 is CASSLRIQREILYF. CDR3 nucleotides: TGTGCCAGCAGCTTACGGATCCAGCGGGAGATTCTGTACTTC.

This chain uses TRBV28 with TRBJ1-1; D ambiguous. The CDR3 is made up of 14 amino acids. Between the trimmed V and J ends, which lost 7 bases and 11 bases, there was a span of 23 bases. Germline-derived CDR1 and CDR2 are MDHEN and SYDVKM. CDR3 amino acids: CASNPPGPHRRAFF. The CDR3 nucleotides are TGTGCCAGCAACCCTCCCGGGCCCCACCGGCGGGCTTTCTTT.

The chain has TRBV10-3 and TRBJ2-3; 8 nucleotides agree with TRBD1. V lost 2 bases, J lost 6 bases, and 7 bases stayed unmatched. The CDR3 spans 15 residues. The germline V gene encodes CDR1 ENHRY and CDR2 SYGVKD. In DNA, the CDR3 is TGTGCCATCAGTGAGATTGGGCCAGGGGGCGATACGCAGTATTTT. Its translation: CAISEIGPGGDTQYF.

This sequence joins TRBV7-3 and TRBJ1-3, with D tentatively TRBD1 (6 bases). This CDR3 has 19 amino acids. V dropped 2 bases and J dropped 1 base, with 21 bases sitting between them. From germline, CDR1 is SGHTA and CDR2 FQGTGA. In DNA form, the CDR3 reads TGTGCCAGCAGCTTACGTTTTGGGGCAGGGGACGGGTCTGGAAACACCATATATTTT. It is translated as CASSLRFGAGDGSGNTIYF.

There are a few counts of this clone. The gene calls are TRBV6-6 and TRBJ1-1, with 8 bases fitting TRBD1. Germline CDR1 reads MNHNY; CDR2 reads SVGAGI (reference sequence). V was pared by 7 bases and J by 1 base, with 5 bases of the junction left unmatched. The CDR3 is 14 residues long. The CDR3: CASITGGGNTEAFF. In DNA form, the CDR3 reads TGTGCCAGCATTACAGGGGGAGGGAACACTGAAGCTTTCTTT.

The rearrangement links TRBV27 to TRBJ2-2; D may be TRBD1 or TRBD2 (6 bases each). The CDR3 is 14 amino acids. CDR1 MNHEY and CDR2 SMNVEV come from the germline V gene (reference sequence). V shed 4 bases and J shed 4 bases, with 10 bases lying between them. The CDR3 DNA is TGTGCCAGCAGTTATAGGGGGGCCACCGGGGAGCTGTTTTTT. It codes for CASSYRGATGELFF.

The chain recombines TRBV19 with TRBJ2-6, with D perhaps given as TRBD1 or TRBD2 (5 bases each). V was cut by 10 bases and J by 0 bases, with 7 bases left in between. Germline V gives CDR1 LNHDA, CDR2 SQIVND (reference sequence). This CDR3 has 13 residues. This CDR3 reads CATGSSGANVLTF. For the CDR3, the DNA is TGTGCCACAGGGAGCTCTGGGGCCAACGTCCTGACTTTC. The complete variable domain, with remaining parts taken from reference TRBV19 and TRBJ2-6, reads DGGITQSPKYLFRKEGQNVTLSCEQNLNHDAMYWYRQDPGQGLRLIYYSQIVNDFQKGDIAEGYSVSREKKESFPLTVTSAQKNPTAFYLCATGSSGANVLTFGAGSRLTVL.

The chain's CDR3 is CASSYGNQPQHF. CDR3 DNA sequence: TGTGCCAGCAGTTACGGAAATCAGCCCCAGCATTTT. The rearrangement joins TRBV6-2 or TRBV6-3 to TRBJ1-5; no firm D call. Germline CDR1 MNHEY, CDR2 SVGEGT. Trimming took off 2 bases at V and 4 bases at J, with 3 bases between the two ends. This CDR3 is 12 amino acids long.

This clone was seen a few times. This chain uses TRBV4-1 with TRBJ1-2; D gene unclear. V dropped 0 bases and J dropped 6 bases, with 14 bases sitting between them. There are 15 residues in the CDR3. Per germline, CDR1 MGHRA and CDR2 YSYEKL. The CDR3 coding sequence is TGCGCCAGCAGCCAAGACGGGCCAGGAGGTAATGGCTACACCTTC. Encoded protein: CASSQDGPGGNGYTF.

CDR3 in amino acids: CASSLSSGVTEAFF. The CDR3 DNA sequence: TGTGCCAGCAGCTTAAGTTCAGGGGTGACTGAAGCTTTCTTT. The chain uses TRBV7-2 and TRBJ1-1; D perhaps matches TRBD1 (6 bases). The germline CDR1 and CDR2 sequences are SGHTA and FQGNSA. CDR3 size: 14 residues. With 2 bases removed from V and 5 bases from J, the gap between germline ends came to 12 bases.

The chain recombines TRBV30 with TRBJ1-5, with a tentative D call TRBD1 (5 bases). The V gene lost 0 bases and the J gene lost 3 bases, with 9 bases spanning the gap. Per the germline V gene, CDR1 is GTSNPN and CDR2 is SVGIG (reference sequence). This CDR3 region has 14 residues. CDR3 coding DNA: TGTGCCTGGAGTGTTGGGGCGTTCAATCAGCCCCAGCATTTT. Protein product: CAWSVGAFNQPQHF.

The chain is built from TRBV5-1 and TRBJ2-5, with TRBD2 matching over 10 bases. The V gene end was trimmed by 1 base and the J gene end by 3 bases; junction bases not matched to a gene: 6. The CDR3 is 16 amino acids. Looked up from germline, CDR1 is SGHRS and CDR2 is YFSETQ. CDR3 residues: CASSLTAGGPEETQYF. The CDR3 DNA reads TGCGCCAGCAGCTTGACAGCGGGAGGGCCGGAAGAGACCCAGTACTTC.

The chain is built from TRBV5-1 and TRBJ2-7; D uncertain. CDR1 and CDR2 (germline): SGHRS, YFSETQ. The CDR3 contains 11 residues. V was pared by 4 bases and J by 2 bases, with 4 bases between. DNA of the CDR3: TGCGCCAGCAGCGGAACCTACGAGCAGTACTTC. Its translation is CASSGTYEQYF.

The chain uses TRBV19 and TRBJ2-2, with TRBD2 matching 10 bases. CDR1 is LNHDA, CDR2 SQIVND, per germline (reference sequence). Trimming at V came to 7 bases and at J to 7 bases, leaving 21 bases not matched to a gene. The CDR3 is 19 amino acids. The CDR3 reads CASINPESSGRPWGGELFF. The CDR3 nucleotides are TGTGCCAGTATCAACCCTGAGAGTAGCGGGAGGCCGTGGGGCGGGGAGCTGTTTTTT.